Given below is one T cell receptor (beta chain) in context. These data come from a study of blood T cells in healthy people across ages. A J-beta primer mix and a sample-barcoded 5' primer were used in a second PCR of about 6 to 12 cycles. Each CDR3 protein gets one entry after TCRdb re-called the 5' RACE reads with MiXCR. The sample lists around 1,000,000 distinct CDR3 sequences; less than 25% were seen once. Germline loops: CDR1 LGHNA, CDR2 YSLEER. The V gene lost 0 bases and the J gene lost 8 bases, with 10 bases spanning the gap. CDR3 size: 14 residues. The people who gave samples were healthy Caucasians from Russia, aged roughly 6 to 100. Every participating donor contributed about 10 milliliters of peripheral blood through a draw. These data are also associated with another study on T cells of mothers and their children. Turning to that study: The shaping of TCR recombination output by thymic selection is similar in related and unrelated pairs.

This clonotype originated in a girl aged 2-10 years in good health. The chain joins TRBV4-3 to TRBJ1-4; D remains ambiguous. The sample consisted of blood. The CDR3 loop reads CASSQDLWSEKLFF. Written as DNA, the CDR3 is TGCGCCAGCAGCCAAGATCTTTGGAGCGAAAAACTGTTTTTT.